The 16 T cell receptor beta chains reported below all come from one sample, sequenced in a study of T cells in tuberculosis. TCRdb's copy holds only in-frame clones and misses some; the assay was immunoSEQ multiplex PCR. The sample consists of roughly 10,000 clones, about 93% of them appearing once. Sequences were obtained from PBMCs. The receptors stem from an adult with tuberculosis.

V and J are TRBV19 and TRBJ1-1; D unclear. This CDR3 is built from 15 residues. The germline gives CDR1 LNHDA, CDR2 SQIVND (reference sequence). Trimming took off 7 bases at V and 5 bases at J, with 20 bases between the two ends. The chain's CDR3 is CASTRDALPGTEAFF. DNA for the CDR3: TGTGCCAGTACCCGAGACGCCTTACCGGGGACTGAAGCTTTCTTT.

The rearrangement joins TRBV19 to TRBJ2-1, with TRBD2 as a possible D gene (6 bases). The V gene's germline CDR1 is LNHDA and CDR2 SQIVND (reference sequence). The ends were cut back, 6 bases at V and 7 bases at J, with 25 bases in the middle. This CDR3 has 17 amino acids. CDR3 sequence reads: CASSHNRGRFSGNEQFF. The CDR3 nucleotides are TGTGCCAGTAGCCATAACCGAGGGAGGTTCTCTGGGAATGAGCAGTTCTTC.

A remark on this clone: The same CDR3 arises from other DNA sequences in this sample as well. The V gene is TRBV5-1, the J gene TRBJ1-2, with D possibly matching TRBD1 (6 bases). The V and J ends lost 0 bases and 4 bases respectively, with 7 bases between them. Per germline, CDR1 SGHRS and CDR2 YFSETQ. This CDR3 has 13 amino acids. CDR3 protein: CASSLDRVYGYTF. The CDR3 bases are TGCGCCAGCAGCTTGGACAGGGTCTATGGCTACACCTTC.

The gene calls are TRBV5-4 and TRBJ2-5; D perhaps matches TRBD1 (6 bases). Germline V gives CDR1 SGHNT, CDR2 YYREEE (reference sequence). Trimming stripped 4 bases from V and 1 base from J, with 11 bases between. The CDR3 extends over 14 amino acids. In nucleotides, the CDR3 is TGTGCCAGCAGCCCGAGGACAGCCCAAGAGACCCAGTACTTC. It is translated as CASSPRTAQETQYF.

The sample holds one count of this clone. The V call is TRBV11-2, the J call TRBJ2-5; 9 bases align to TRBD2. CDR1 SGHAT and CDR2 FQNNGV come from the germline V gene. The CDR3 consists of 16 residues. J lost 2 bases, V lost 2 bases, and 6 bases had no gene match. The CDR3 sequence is CASSLNMAGGQETQYF. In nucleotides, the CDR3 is TGTGCCAGCAGCTTAAATATGGCGGGAGGGCAAGAGACCCAGTACTTC.

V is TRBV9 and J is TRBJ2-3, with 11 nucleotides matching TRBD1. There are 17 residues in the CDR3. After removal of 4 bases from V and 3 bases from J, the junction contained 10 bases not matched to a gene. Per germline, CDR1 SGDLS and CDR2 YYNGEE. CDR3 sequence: CASSPPGQGVGTDTQYF. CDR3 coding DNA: TGTGCCAGCAGCCCCCCGGGACAGGGGGTAGGGACAGATACGCAGTATTTT.

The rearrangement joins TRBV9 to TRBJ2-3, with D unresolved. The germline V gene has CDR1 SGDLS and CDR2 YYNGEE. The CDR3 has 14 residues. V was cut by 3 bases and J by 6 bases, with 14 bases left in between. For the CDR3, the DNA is TGTGCCAGCAGCGCGCCCACCGAAGCGGATACGCAGTATTTT. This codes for CASSAPTEADTQYF.

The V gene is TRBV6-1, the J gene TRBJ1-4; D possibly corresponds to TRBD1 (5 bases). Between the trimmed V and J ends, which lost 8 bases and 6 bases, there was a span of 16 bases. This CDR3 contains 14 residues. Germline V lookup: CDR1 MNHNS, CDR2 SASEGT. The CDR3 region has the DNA TGTGCCAGCTCGAAAACCAGGGAGGATGAAAAACTGTTTTTT. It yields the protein CASSKTREDEKLFF.

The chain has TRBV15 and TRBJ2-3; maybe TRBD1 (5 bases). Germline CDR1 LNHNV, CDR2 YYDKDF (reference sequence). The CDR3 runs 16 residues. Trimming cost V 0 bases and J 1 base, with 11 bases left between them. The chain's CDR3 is CATSREVGRGTDTQYF. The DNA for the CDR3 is TGTGCCACCAGCAGAGAGGTAGGCAGGGGCACAGATACGCAGTATTTT.

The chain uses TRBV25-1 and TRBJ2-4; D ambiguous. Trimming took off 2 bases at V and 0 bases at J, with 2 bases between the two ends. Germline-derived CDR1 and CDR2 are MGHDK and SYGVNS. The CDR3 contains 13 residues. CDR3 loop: CASSELAKNIQYF. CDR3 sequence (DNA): TGTGCCAGCAGTGAACTAGCCAAAAACATTCAGTACTTC.

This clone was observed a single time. The DNA for the CDR3 is TGTGCCAGTCAGTTTAGCAATCAGCCCCAGCATTTT. Protein: CASQFSNQPQHF. The rearrangement links TRBV19 to TRBJ1-5; D gene uncertain. In germline, CDR1 is LNHDA, CDR2 SQIVND (reference sequence). V lost 8 bases, J lost 0 bases, and 5 bases lay in between. The CDR3 consists of 12 residues.

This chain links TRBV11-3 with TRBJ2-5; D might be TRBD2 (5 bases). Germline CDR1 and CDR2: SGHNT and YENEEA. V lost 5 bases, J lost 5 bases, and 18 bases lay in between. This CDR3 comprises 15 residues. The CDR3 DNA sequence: TGTGCCAGCAGCCCAGGAGGTCTACCGGGGGAGACCCAGTACTTC. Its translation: CASSPGGLPGETQYF. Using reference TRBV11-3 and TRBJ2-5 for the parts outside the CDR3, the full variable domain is EAGVVQSPRYKIIEKKQPVAFWCNPISGHNTLYWYLQNLGQGPELLIRYENEEAVDDSQLPKDRFSAERLKGVDSTLKIQPAELGDSAVYLCASSPGGLPGETQYFGPGTRLLVL.

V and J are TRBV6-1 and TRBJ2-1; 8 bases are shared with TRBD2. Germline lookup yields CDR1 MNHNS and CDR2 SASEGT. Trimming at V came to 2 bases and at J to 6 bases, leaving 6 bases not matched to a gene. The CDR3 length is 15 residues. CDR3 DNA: TGTGCCAGCAGTGAATCGGGACTAGGGGGCAATGAGCAGTTCTTC. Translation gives CASSESGLGGNEQFF.

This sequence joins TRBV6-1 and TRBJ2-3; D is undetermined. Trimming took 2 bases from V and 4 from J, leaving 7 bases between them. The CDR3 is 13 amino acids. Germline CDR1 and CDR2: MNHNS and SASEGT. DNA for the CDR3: TGTGCCAGCAGTGAATCCGTTCCAGATACGCAGTATTTT. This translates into CASSESVPDTQYF.

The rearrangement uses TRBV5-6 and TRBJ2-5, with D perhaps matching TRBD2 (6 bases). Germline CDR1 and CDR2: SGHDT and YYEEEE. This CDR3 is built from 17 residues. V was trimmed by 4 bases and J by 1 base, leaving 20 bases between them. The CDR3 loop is CASSQRRDWKFQETQYF. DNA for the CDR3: TGTGCCAGCAGCCAAAGGAGGGATTGGAAATTCCAAGAGACCCAGTACTTC.

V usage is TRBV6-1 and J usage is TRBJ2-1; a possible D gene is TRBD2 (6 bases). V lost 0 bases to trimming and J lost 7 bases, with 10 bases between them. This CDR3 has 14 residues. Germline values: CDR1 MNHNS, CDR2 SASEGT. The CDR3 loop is CASSEAGRINEQFF. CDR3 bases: TGTGCCAGCAGTGAAGCAGGGAGGATAAATGAGCAGTTCTTC.